The 3 T cell receptor beta chains in this list originate from one sample, sequenced in a study of shared clonotypes between healthy human individuals. Assay used: immunoSEQ multiplex PCR; TCRdb lists only in-frame clones, some missing. The sample has about a million clones; under 80% are singletons. Sequenced: memory CD4+ T cells sorted from blood. This sample's subset: CD45RA-negative fraction. The receptors were gathered from a man younger than 35 in good health.

This clone was observed once. The J gene is TRBJ1-1, the V gene TRBV28, with D tentatively TRBD1 (5 bases). Germline CDR1 MDHEN, CDR2 SYDVKM. This CDR3 contains 16 residues. The germline V and J ends were trimmed by 5 bases and 1 base, with 17 bases remaining between them. The chain's CDR3 is CASSLTAGSGNTEAFF. In DNA form, the CDR3 reads TGTGCCAGCAGTCTTACGGCAGGGTCGGGGAACACTGAAGCTTTCTTT.

The rearrangement uses TRBV5-1 and TRBJ2-2; 7 nucleotides match TRBD1. The V gene's germline CDR1 is SGHRS and CDR2 YFSETQ. This CDR3 contains 16 residues. Trimming cost V 4 bases and J 0 bases; bases outside gene matches: 6. CDR3 amino acids: CASSPGQTTNTGELFF. CDR3 in DNA: TGCGCCAGCAGCCCGGGACAGACAACGAACACCGGGGAGCTGTTTTTT.

This chain uses TRBV19 with TRBJ2-1, with TRBD2 matching 13 bases. The V and J ends lost 4 bases and 6 bases, in that order; junction bases with no gene match: 12. This CDR3 spans 18 amino acids. Germline CDR1 reads LNHDA; CDR2 reads SQIVND (reference sequence). CDR3 in amino acids: CASSTGTSGVTLGNEQFF. The CDR3 DNA is TGTGCCAGTAGTACCGGGACTAGCGGGGTCACCTTGGGCAATGAGCAGTTCTTC.